This section outlines one TCR beta chain sequence together with its context. This entry belongs to a study of blood T cell repertoires in COVID-19. Clones were read by immunoSEQ multiplex PCR, and TCRdb kept only the in-frame ones, dropping some. Here the sample spans a few hundred thousand clones, roughly 90% being singletons. Germline CDR1 MGHRA, CDR2 YSYEKL. V dropped 1 base and J dropped 0; count of bases not matched to a gene: 1. The CDR3 spans 15 residues. This sequence was found in a woman aged 25 to 39 who had been exposed to COVID-19. The chain recombines TRBV4-1 with TRBJ1-1, with 8 bases aligning to TRBD1. The sample comprised PBMCs or T cells enriched from blood (not recorded which). In DNA form, the CDR3 reads TGCGCCAGCAGCCAAGGGGACAGGATGAACACTGAAGCTTTCTTT. It translates to CASSQGDRMNTEAFF.